The clone carrying this T cell receptor beta chain appeared a single time. Its target is unknown. The data were obtained in a study of cytomegalovirus exposure and HLA in healthy donors. Study-wide results and limits: Sequencing likely produced, as an artifact, a cluster of highly shared sequence variants. Most observed TCR sequences were rare, whereas some public TCRs were detected in many donors.

The germline V gene encodes CDR1 SNHLY and CDR2 FYNNEI. V lost 4 bases to trimming and J lost 3 bases; unmatched junction nucleotides: 1. This CDR3 comprises 14 residues. Use of 60 Vbeta and 13 Jbeta primers characterized the PCR. Here immunoSEQ multiplex PCR was the method, and the copy in TCRdb shows in-frame clones only, minus some. Counted here are around 72,000 clones, 60% to 75% occurring once; the ten biggest clones make up 20% to 25%. This receptor was identified in a man aged 35 to 55 in good health and CMV-seropositive. The chain has TRBV2 and TRBJ1-4, with 8 positions matching TRBD1. Sequencing was done on a sample of PBMCs. The CDR3 is CASSVGQANEKLFF. Here the CDR3 DNA reads TGTGCCAGCAGTGTGGGACAGGCTAATGAAAAACTGTTTTTT.